This T cell receptor beta chain derives from a study of shared clonotypes between healthy human individuals. The study's findings and limits: What limited the represented genetic and exposure-history diversity was the small number of donors.

A remark on this clone: Its cognate antigen is unknown.

The V gene end was trimmed by 4 bases and the J gene end by 1 base; junction bases not matched to a gene: 4. The CDR3 is 14 residues long. CDR1 and CDR2 (germline): GTSNPN, SVGIG (reference sequence). Clones were read by immunoSEQ multiplex PCR, and TCRdb kept only the in-frame ones, dropping some. Of under 2,500,000 clones in the sample, approximately 96% were seen once. The source is a man aged 18 to 29 in good health. The chain recombines TRBV30 with TRBJ1-5; 7 nucleotides agree with TRBD1. Material: naive CD4+ T cells sorted from blood. Subset defined: CD45RA+ positively selected. The CDR3 DNA reads as TGTGCCTGGACCCTGACAGGGAGCAATCAGCCCCAGCATTTT. It translates to CAWTLTGSNQPQHF.